The 7 T cell receptor beta chains below were found in one sample sequenced in a study of cytomegalovirus exposure and HLA in healthy donors. The PCR contained 60 Vbeta and 13 Jbeta primers. TCRdb's copy holds only in-frame clones and misses some; the assay was immunoSEQ multiplex PCR. In the table there are over 100,000 clones, roughly 68% of which are singletons. The sample taken for sequencing was PBMCs. The receptors shown here come from a man aged 25 to 45 in good health and CMV-seropositive.

V usage is TRBV27 and J usage is TRBJ2-2; TRBD2 might be the D (5 bases). V was clipped by 5 bases and J by 7 bases, with 8 bases between them. This CDR3 region has 12 residues. Germline CDR1 and CDR2: MNHEY and SMNVEV (reference sequence). As DNA, the CDR3 is TGTGCCAGCAGTGGAGGAGTCGGGGAGCTGTTTTTT. Protein product: CASSGGVGELFF.

The J gene is TRBJ2-3, the V gene TRBV27, with 10 nucleotides matching TRBD2. This CDR3 has 16 residues. Germline CDR1 reads MNHEY; CDR2 reads SMNVEV (reference sequence). With V trimmed by 2 bases and J by 8 bases, 10 bases remained unmatched. The CDR3 DNA reads TGTGCCAGCAGTTTACTAGCGGGAGCCTTCACGGGTACGCAGTATTTT. Protein product: CASSLLAGAFTGTQYF.

The chain joins TRBV10-3 to TRBJ1-1; 7 bases line up with TRBD1. CDR1 is ENHRY, CDR2 SYGVKD, per germline. The V gene end was trimmed by 7 bases and the J gene end by 2 bases; junction bases not matched to a gene: 10. The CDR3 has 15 residues. The CDR3 nucleotides read TGTGCCATCAACAACGAAACAGGGGTCAACACTGAAGCTTTCTTT. This gives the protein CAINNETGVNTEAFF.

This chain links TRBV5-4 with TRBJ1-6, with unresolved D. From germline, CDR1 is SGHNT and CDR2 YYREEE (reference sequence). V was clipped by 4 bases and J by 5 bases, with 16 bases between them. This CDR3 has 16 amino acids. In DNA form, the CDR3 reads TGTGCCAGCAGCCCCACCGAGGTCTTAAATAATTCACCCCTCCACTTT. Protein sequence: CASSPTEVLNNSPLHF.

The chain carries TRBV14 and TRBJ1-2, with 8 bases identical to TRBD1. Germline loops: CDR1 SGHDN, CDR2 FVKESK. The CDR3 length is 15 residues. The V gene end was trimmed by 0 bases and the J gene end by 8 bases; junction bases not matched to a gene: 8. CDR3 coding DNA: TGTGCCAGCAGCCAAGATGTCAGGGGGCTGGAGGGCTACACCTTC. Translated, it gives CASSQDVRGLEGYTF.

This clone was found once. V gene TRBV7-2 combines with J gene TRBJ2-1; 7 bases line up with TRBD1. This CDR3 region has 14 residues. V was pared by 5 bases and J by 6 bases, with 7 bases of the junction left unmatched. The germline V gene has CDR1 SGHTA and CDR2 FQGNSA. The CDR3 DNA is TGTGCCAGCAGCCCCAGACAGGGCCCCAATGAGCAGTTCTTC. Translation: CASSPRQGPNEQFF.

This chain joins TRBV9 and TRBJ1-1, with a tentative D call TRBD1 (6 bases). The germline V gene encodes CDR1 SGDLS and CDR2 YYNGEE. Trimming removed 4 bases from V and 1 base from J, with 14 bases in between. CDR3 length equals 15 residues. DNA of the CDR3: TGTGCCAGCAGCCCCCATACACAGGGGAACACTGAAGCTTTCTTT. This sequence encodes CASSPHTQGNTEAFF.